Listed below are T cell receptor beta chains from one sample, sequenced in a study of cytomegalovirus exposure and HLA in healthy donors. Sequenced by immunoSEQ multiplex PCR; TCRdb stores in-frame clones only, minus some. Its listing shows some 60,000 clones. Sequencing used PBMCs. The receptors originated from a male donor in good health and CMV-seronegative. CDR3s include the opening cysteine and the closing phenylalanine or tryptophan. Fields, in order: J gene, V gene, D gene, clone size, CDR3 protein, CDR3 DNA. A D gene is named only where the DNA matches it firmly. For some rows the clone size is stated as once, few or many, or as a class when expanded; others skip it.

TRBJ1-1 TRBV19 NA NA CASNPGTLNTEAFF TGTGCCAGTAACCCCGGGACTTTGAACACTGAAGCTTTCTTT
TRBJ1-1 TRBV7-2 NA NA CASSPQGTSTEAFF TGTGCCAGCAGCCCCCAGGGGACCAGTACTGAAGCTTTCTTT
TRBJ2-7 TRBV28 TRBD1 NA CASSTPGTGAHEQYF TGTGCCAGCAGTACCCCCGGGACAGGGGCCCACGAGCAGTACTTC
TRBJ2-7 TRBV5-5 TRBD2 NA CASSGTSGRPYEQYF TGTGCCAGCAGCGGCACTAGCGGGAGACCCTACGAGCAGTACTTC
TRBJ2-3 TRBV5-4 TRBD2 NA CASSSGLAGPTDTQYF TGTGCCAGCAGCTCGGGACTAGCGGGACCGACAGATACGCAGTATTTT
TRBJ2-3 TRBV2 NA NA CASSERGSAQYF TGTGCCAGCAGCGAGAGGGGGTCCGCGCAGTATTTT
TRBJ2-7 TRBV18 NA NA CASSPAISYEQYF TGTGCCAGCTCACCAGCTATCTCCTACGAGCAGTACTTC
TRBJ2-7 TRBV28 TRBD2 NA CGSGTYSYEQYF TGTGGGAGCGGGACTTACTCCTACGAGCAGTACTTC
TRBJ2-5 TRBV4-1 TRBD2 NA CASSQGSGRAKGETQYF TGCGCCAGCAGCCAGGGTAGCGGGAGGGCCAAGGGGGAGACCCAGTACTTC
TRBJ1-5 TRBV28 NA NA CASSFGGHTSVYSNQPQHF TGTGCCAGCAGTTTCGGTGGGCACACTTCTGTTTATAGCAATCAGCCCCAGCATTTT
TRBJ1-5 TRBV6-1 NA NA CASRESYGGGGQPQHF TGTGCCAGCAGGGAATCCTACGGGGGGGGAGGTCAGCCCCAGCATTTT
TRBJ2-7 TRBV6-5 TRBD1 NA CASNHGQGAAYEQYF TGTGCCAGCAACCACGGACAGGGGGCTGCCTACGAGCAGTACTTC
TRBJ2-1 TRBV14 NA NA CASSPYRSGEQFF TGTGCCAGCAGCCCTTACCGGAGTGGGGAGCAGTTCTTC
TRBJ2-7 TRBV7-2 NA NA CASSFTSAGGPYEQYF TGTGCCAGCAGCTTCACCTCGGCAGGGGGGCCCTACGAGCAGTACTTC
TRBJ2-5 TRBV19 TRBD2 NA CASSQRTSGSLAQYF TGTGCCAGTAGTCAGCGGACTAGCGGGAGTCTGGCCCAGTACTTC
TRBJ2-2 TRBV6-1 NA NA CASGRQENTGELFF TGTGCCAGCGGGAGACAGGAGAACACCGGGGAGCTGTTTTTT
TRBJ2-1 TRBV9 NA NA CASSVYSSDNEQFF TGTGCCAGCAGCGTATACAGCTCCGACAATGAGCAGTTCTTC
TRBJ2-1 TRBV6-1 NA NA CASSVSTGLGSDNEQFF TGTGCCAGCAGTGTATCGACAGGACTAGGCTCCGACAATGAGCAGTTCTTC
TRBJ2-7 TRBV20-1 NA NA CSASNTYEQYF TGCAGTGCTAGCAACACGTACGAGCAGTACTTC
TRBJ2-2 TRBV16 NA NA CASSQSPGGTGELFF TGTGCCAGCAGCCAATCTCCCGGGGGCACCGGGGAGCTGTTTTTT
TRBJ1-2 TRBV30 NA NA CAWSQGTRGYTF TGTGCCTGGAGTCAGGGGACCCGGGGCTACACCTTC
TRBJ2-3 TRBV7-2 NA NA CASSLLGLSTDTQYF TGTGCCAGCAGCCTCCTGGGACTCAGCACAGATACGCAGTATTTT
TRBJ1-2 TRBV6-5 NA NA CASRPGTGGDGYTF TGTGCCAGCAGGCCCGGGACGGGAGGGGATGGCTACACCTTC
TRBJ2-1 TRBV4-3 TRBD1 NA CASSQATTGGYNEQFF TGCGCCAGCAGCCAAGCGACGACAGGGGGCTACAATGAGCAGTTCTTC
TRBJ2-1 TRBV27 NA NA CATLPRLAPDNEQFF TGTGCCACCTTACCCCGCCTAGCGCCCGACAATGAGCAGTTCTTC
TRBJ2-7 TRBV29-1 NA NA CSVDDRPIAYEQYF TGCAGCGTTGATGACAGACCTATAGCCTACGAGCAGTACTTC
TRBJ2-2 TRBV4-2 TRBD2 NA CASSRLAGGVTGELFF TGTGCCAGCAGCCGACTAGCGGGGGGGGTAACCGGGGAGCTGTTTTTT
TRBJ2-1 TRBV7-9 NA NA CASSFVPGITLNEQFF TGTGCCAGCAGCTTCGTTCCGGGAATAACCCTAAATGAGCAGTTCTTC
TRBJ1-1 TRBV5-5 TRBD1 NA CASSSTGGWVNTEAFF TGTGCCAGCAGCTCTACAGGGGGCTGGGTGAACACTGAAGCTTTCTTT
TRBJ1-2 TRBV10-3 NA NA CAAGGGQARYTF TGTGCCGCCGGGGGGGGCCAGGCCCGCTACACCTTC
TRBJ1-1 TRBV4-2 TRBD1 NA CASSHLRTGMNTEAFF TGTGCCAGCAGCCACCTGCGGACAGGGATGAACACTGAAGCTTTCTTT
TRBJ1-5 TRBV28 TRBD1 NA CASSLLSPRDRRNQPQHF TGTGCCAGCAGTTTATTGTCTCCCCGGGACAGACGCAATCAGCCCCAGCATTTT
TRBJ1-4 TRBV19 NA NA CASRAPQANEKLFF TGTGCCAGTAGGGCCCCTCAAGCTAATGAAAAACTGTTTTTT
TRBJ2-3 TRBV12-5 NA NA CASGWEVRGPFSTDTQYF TGTGCTAGTGGTTGGGAAGTCCGAGGGCCCTTTAGCACAGATACGCAGTATTTT
TRBJ2-5 TRBV5-1 TRBD1 NA CASSLGGGETQYF TGCGCCAGCAGCTTAGGGGGCGGAGAGACCCAGTACTTC
TRBJ1-4 TRBV29-1 NA NA CSACRGRGEKLFF TGCAGCGCCTGCCGGGGGAGAGGCGAAAAACTGTTTTTT
TRBJ1-1 TRBV29-1 TRBD1 NA CSVQGQLDTEAFF TGCAGCGTTCAGGGACAGTTGGACACTGAAGCTTTCTTT
TRBJ1-2 TRBV19 NA NA CASTRKLNYGYTF TGTGCCAGTACTAGGAAGCTTAACTATGGCTACACCTTC
TRBJ2-3 TRBV5-1 TRBD2 NA CASSLGTSGGTDTQYF TGCGCCAGCAGCTTGGGGACTAGCGGGGGCACAGATACGCAGTATTTT
TRBJ2-7 TRBV10-3 NA NA CAISVRDEQYF TGTGCCATCAGTGTCCGGGACGAGCAGTACTTC
TRBJ2-5 TRBV7-8 NA medium-sized CASSQGTWGQETQYF TGTGCCAGCAGCCAGGGGACGTGGGGACAAGAGACCCAGTACTTC
TRBJ1-5 TRBV7-2 TRBD1 NA CASSRQGGRNQPQHF TGTGCCAGCAGCCGACAGGGCGGTCGCAATCAGCCCCAGCATTTT
TRBJ1-2 TRBV28 NA NA CASSHGTGGGYGYTF TGTGCCAGCAGCCATGGTACGGGGGGTGGGTATGGCTACACCTTC
TRBJ2-7 TRBV4-3 TRBD1 NA CASSRERDRGSYEQYF TGCGCCAGCAGCCGGGAGCGGGACAGGGGCTCCTACGAGCAGTACTTC
TRBJ2-3 TRBV2 NA NA CASSDNTDTQYF TGTGCCAGCAGTGACAACACAGATACGCAGTATTTT
TRBJ2-2 TRBV5-1 TRBD2 NA CASSLTSGVTGELFF TGCGCCAGCAGCCTTACTAGCGGGGTCACCGGGGAGCTGTTTTTT
TRBJ2-7 TRBV19 NA NA CASSIAGDSDYEQYF TGTGCCAGTAGTATAGCAGGAGACAGTGACTACGAGCAGTACTTC
TRBJ1-5 TRBV4-1 NA NA CASSQGQGGGNQPQHF TGCGCCAGCAGCCAGGGACAAGGAGGCGGCAATCAGCCCCAGCATTTT
TRBJ1-4 TRBV7-2 NA NA CASQAQRGEKLFF TGTGCCAGCCAAGCCCAAAGGGGGGAAAAACTGTTTTTT
TRBJ2-5 TRBV5-1 NA NA CASSLERTEETQYF TGCGCCAGCAGCTTGGAGAGGACTGAAGAGACCCAGTACTTC
TRBJ1-5 TRBV6-1 NA NA CASSLNRISNQPQHF TGTGCCAGCAGCCTGAACAGGATTAGCAATCAGCCCCAGCATTTT
TRBJ1-2 TRBV28 TRBD1 NA CATCPGTGISGYGYTF TGTGCCACCTGCCCCGGGACAGGGATCTCGGGCTATGGCTACACCTTC
TRBJ1-4 TRBV29-1 NA NA CSVLGQNEKLFF TGCAGCGTTCTCGGACAAAATGAAAAACTGTTTTTT
TRBJ2-7 TRBV6-5 NA NA CASSSYASYEQYF TGTGCCAGCAGTTCCTACGCCTCCTACGAGCAGTACTTC
TRBJ2-1 TRBV7-3 TRBD1 NA CASSLGQLYNEQFF TGTGCCAGCAGCTTGGGACAGCTATACAATGAGCAGTTCTTC
TRBJ2-4 TRBV29-1 NA NA CSVEAIGGLGKNIQYF TGCAGCGTTGAAGCGATCGGGGGTCTAGGCAAAAACATTCAGTACTTC
TRBJ1-5 TRBV6-6 NA NA CASSSQGLNQPQHF TGTGCCAGCAGCTCACAGGGCCTTAATCAGCCCCAGCATTTT
TRBJ2-2 TRBV5-6 NA NA CASNPKGAGELFF TGTGCCAGCAACCCTAAGGGAGCCGGGGAGCTGTTTTTT
TRBJ1-1 TRBV5-1 NA NA CASSYTGNTEAFF TGCGCCAGCAGCTATACAGGGAACACTGAAGCTTTCTTT